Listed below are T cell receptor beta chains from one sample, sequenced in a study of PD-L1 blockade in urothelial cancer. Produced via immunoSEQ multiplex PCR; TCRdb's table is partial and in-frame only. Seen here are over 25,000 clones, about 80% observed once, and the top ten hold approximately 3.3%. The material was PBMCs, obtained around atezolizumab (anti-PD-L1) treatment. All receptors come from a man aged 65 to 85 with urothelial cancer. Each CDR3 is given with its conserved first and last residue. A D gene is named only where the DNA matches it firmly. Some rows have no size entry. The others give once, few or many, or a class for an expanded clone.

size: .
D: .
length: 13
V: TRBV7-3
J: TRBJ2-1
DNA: TGTGCCAGCAGCTTTGATAGAGACAATGAGCAGTTCTTC
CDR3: CASSFDRDNEQFF

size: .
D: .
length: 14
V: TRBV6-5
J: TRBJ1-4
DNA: TGTGCCAGCAGTTACTCGTCCAGGAGGGAAAAACTGTTTTTT
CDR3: CASSYSSRREKLFF

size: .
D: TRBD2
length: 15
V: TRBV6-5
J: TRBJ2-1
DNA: TGTGCCAGCAGTTACCGGGGGGATTCCTACAATGAGCAGTTCTTC
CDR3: CASSYRGDSYNEQFF

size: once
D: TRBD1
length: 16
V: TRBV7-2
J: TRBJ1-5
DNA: TGTGCCAGCAGCTATAGTGGACAGGGACGGAATCAGCCCCAGCATTTT
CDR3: CASSYSGQGRNQPQHF

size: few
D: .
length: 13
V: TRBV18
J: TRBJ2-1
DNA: TGTGCCAGCTCACCACCGAGCGGCAATGAGCAGTTCTTC
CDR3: CASSPPSGNEQFF

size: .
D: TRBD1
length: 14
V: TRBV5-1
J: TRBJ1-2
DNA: TGCGCCAGCAGCCGCGCGGGACAGTCAGGAGGCTACACCTTC
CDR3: CASSRAGQSGGYTF

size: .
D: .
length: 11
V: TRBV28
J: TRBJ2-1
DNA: TGTGCCAGCAGTCCCCAGAATGAGCAGTTCTTC
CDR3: CASSPQNEQFF

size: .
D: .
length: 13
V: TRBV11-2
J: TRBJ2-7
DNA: TGTGCCAGCAGCTTAGCCTATTCGAGCGAGCAGTACTTC
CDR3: CASSLAYSSEQYF

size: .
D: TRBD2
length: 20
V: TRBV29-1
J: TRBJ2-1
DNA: TGCAGCGTCCGTAAGCGGGGGACTAGCAGGACCTCCAGCTCCTACAATGAGCAGTTCTTC
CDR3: CSVRKRGTSRTSSSYNEQFF

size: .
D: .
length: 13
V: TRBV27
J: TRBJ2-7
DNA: TGTGCCAGCAGTTTCCGCAGCTCCTACGAGCAGTACTTC
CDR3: CASSFRSSYEQYF

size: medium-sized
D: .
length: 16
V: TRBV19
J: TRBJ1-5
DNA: TGTGCCAGTAGTATGAAAGGCGAGGGAATAGGTCAGCCCCAGCATTTT
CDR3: CASSMKGEGIGQPQHF

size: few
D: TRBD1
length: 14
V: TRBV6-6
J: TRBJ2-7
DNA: TGTGCCAGCAGTCCCGGGACAGCCTCCTACGAGCAGTACTTC
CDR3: CASSPGTASYEQYF

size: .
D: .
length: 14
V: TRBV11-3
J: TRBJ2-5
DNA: TGTGCCAGCAGCCAGATGCGGGGCCGGGAGACCCAGTACTTC
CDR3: CASSQMRGRETQYF

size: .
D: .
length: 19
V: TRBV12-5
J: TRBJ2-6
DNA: TGTGCTAGTGGTTTGGTTAGGGGGCTCGCGGGAGGTGGGGCCAACGTCCTGACTTTC
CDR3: CASGLVRGLAGGGANVLTF

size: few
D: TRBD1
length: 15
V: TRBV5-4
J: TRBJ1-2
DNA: TGTGCCAGCAGCCAACGACAGGGGGCGATGTACGGCTACACCTTC
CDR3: CASSQRQGAMYGYTF

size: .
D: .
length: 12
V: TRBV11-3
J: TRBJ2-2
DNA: TGTGCCAGCAGCTCCTATACCGGGGAGCTGTTTTTT
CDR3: CASSSYTGELFF

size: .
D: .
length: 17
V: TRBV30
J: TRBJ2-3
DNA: TGTGCCTGGAGTCTCGCGAGGAGCTTTACTAGCACAGATACGCAGTATTTT
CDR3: CAWSLARSFTSTDTQYF

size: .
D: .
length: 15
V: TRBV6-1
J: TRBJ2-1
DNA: TGTGCCAGCAGCCCCCCACTAGGCTCCTACAATGAGCAGTTCTTC
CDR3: CASSPPLGSYNEQFF

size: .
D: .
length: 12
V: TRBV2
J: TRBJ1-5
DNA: TGTGCCAGCAGTCCTAGTTGGATGGCCCAGCATTTT
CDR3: CASSPSWMAQHF

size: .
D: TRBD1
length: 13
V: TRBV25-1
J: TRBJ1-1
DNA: TGTGCCAGCAGTCGGACAGGCGGGACTGAAGCTTTCTTT
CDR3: CASSRTGGTEAFF

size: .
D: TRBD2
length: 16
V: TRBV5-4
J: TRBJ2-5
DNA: TGTGCCAGCAGCGCCACTAGCGGGGGGGGCGCGGAGACCCAGTACTTC
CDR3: CASSATSGGGAETQYF

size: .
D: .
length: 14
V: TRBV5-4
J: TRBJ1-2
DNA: TGTGCCAGCAGCTTCGGAGACAGTTACTATGGCTACACCTTC
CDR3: CASSFGDSYYGYTF

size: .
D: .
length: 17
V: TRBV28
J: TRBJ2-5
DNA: TGTGCCAGCAGTTTAAGTGCGACGGGAGTAACCGGTGCGACCCAGTACTTC
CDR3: CASSLSATGVTGATQYF

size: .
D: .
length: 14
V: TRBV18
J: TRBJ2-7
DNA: TGTGCCAGCTCACCAAGCCAGGGGAAAGACGAGCAGTACTTC
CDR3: CASSPSQGKDEQYF

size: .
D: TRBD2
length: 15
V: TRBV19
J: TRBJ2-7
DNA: TGTGCCAGTAGTATTGGACTAGCGGGGACCTACGAGCAGTACTTC
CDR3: CASSIGLAGTYEQYF

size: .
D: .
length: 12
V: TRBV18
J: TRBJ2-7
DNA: TGTGCCAGCTCACCCGGGACCTACGAGCAGTACTTC
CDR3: CASSPGTYEQYF

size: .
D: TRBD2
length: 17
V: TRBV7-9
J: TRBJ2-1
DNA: TGTGCCAGCAGCCAAGGGACTAGCGGGAGGCCTAACAATGCGCAGTTCTTC
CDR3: CASSQGTSGRPNNAQFF

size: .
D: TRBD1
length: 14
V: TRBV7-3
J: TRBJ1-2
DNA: TGTGCCAGCAGCTCGACAGGGGGACGCTATGGCTACACCTTC
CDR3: CASSSTGGRYGYTF

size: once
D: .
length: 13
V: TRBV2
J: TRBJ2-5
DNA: TGTGCCAGCAAGCGTAGCACCCAAGAGACCCAGTACTTC
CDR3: CASKRSTQETQYF

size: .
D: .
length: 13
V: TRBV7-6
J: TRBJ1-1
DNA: TGTGCCAGCAGCCGACAGTCGAACACTGAAGCTTTCTTT
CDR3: CASSRQSNTEAFF

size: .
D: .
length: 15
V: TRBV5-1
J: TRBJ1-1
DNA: TGCGCCAGCAGCTGGCAGGGGTACGGGAACACTGAAGCTTTCTTT
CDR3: CASSWQGYGNTEAFF

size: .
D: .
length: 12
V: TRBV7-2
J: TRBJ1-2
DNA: TGTGCCAGCAGCCCCTCTTCCTATGGCTACACCTTC
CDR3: CASSPSSYGYTF

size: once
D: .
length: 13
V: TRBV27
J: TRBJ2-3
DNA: TGTGCCAGCAGTTTTAGAAGCACAGATACGCAGTATTTT
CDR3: CASSFRSTDTQYF

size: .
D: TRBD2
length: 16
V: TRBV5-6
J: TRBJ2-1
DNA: TGTGCCAGCAGCTGGTCAGCGGGAGGGCCGTACAATGAGCAGTTCTTC
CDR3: CASSWSAGGPYNEQFF

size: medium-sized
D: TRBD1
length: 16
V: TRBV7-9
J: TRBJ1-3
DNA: TGTGCCAGCAGTCCTAAGGACAGGGGCTCTGGAAACACCATATATTTT
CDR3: CASSPKDRGSGNTIYF

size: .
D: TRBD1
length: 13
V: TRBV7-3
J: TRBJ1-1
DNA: TGTGCCAGCAGCTGGGGACAGGGGTCGGAAGCTTTCTTT
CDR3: CASSWGQGSEAFF

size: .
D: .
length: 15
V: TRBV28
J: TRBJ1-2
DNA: TGTGCCAGCGCCGGGGCAGGAGGGGGGGTTGATGGCTACACCTTC
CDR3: CASAGAGGGVDGYTF

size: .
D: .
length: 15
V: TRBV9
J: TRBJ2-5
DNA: TGTGCCAGCAGCGTATCCGGGGCTAGCGTAGAGACCCAGTACTTC
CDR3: CASSVSGASVETQYF

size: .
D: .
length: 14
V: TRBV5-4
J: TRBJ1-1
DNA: TGTGCCAGCAGCACACGGACAGTCAACACTGAAGCTTTCTTT
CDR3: CASSTRTVNTEAFF

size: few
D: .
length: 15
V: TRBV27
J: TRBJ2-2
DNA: TGTGCCAGCAGAATGCCAGGGGTAGGCACCGGGGAGCTGTTTTTT
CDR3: CASRMPGVGTGELFF

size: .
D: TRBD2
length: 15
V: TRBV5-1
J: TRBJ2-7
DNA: TGCGCCAGCAGCTTCGACGGGAGGGCGATCTACGAGCAGTACTTC
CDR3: CASSFDGRAIYEQYF

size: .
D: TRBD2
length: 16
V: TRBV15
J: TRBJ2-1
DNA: TGTGCCACCGCGTCCGGGGGCGGGAGGGGCTACAATGAGCAGTTCTTC
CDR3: CATASGGGRGYNEQFF

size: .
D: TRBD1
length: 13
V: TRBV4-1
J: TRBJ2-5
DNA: TGCGCCAGCAGCAGACAGGGGAAAGAGACCCAGTACTTC
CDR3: CASSRQGKETQYF

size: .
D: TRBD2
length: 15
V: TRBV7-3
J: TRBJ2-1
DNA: TGTGCCAGCAGCTTAGCGGGGATCCCGGGGGGTGAGCAGTTCTTC
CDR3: CASSLAGIPGGEQFF

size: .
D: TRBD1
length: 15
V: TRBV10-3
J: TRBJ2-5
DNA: TGTGCCATCAGCCCCTCAGGGGGTTTAGGAGAGACCCAGTACTTC
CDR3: CAISPSGGLGETQYF

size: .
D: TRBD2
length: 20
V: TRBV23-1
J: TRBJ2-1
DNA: TGCGCCAGCAGTCAATCGGGCGGACGTCGGAGGACTAGCGGGGGGAATGAGCAGTTCTTC
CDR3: CASSQSGGRRRTSGGNEQFF

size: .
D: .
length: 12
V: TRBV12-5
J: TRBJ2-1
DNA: TGTGCTAGTGGTTTCGGGTACAATGAGCAGTTCTTC
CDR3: CASGFGYNEQFF

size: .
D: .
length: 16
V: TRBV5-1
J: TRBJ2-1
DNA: TGCGCCAGCAGCCCTACAGGACGGCGCTCCTACAATGAGCAGTTCTTC
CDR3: CASSPTGRRSYNEQFF

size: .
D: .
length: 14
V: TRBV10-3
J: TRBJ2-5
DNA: TGTGCCACCAGCGTCGGGGGAACGCGGGAGACCCAGTACTTC
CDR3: CATSVGGTRETQYF

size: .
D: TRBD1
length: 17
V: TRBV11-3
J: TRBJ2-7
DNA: TGTGCCAGCAGCTCCAGACCCGGGACAGGGAGGGATTACGAGCAGTACTTC
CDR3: CASSSRPGTGRDYEQYF

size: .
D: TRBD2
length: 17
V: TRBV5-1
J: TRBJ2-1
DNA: TGCGCCAGCAGCGGTAACAGGGGGACAGCGGGGGGGAATGAGCAGTTCTTC
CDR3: CASSGNRGTAGGNEQFF

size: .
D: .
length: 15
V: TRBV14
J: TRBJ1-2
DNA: TGTGCCAGCAGCCAAGGGACATTACTATTTTCGCGCTACACCTTC
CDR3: CASSQGTLLFSRYTF

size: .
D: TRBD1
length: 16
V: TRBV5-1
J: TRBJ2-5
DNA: TGCGCCAGCAGCTTGGTGAACACAGGGGGCCAAGAGACCCAGTACTTC
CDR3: CASSLVNTGGQETQYF

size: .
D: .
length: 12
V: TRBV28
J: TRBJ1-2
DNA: TGTGCCAGCAGTCGGGGTGGGTATGGCTACACCTTC
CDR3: CASSRGGYGYTF

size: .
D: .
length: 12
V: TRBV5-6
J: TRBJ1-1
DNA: TGTGCCAGCAGCTTGCAGGACACACAAGCTTTCTTT
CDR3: CASSLQDTQAFF

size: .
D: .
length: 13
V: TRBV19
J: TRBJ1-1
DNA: TGTGCCAGTAGTATGAATGGAGTCACTGAAGCTTTCTTT
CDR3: CASSMNGVTEAFF

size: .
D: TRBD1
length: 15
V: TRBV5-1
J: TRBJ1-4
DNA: TGCGCCAGCAGCTACAACAGGGGGACTAATGAAAAACTGTTTTTT
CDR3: CASSYNRGTNEKLFF

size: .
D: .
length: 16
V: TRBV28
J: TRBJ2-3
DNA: TGTGCCAGCAGTTTAGAGTTATATCCACCCACAGATACGCAGTATTTT
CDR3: CASSLELYPPTDTQYF